A single sample gave rise to the 7 T cell receptor beta chains below, sequenced in a study of PD-1 blockade in classical Hodgkin lymphoma. The table came from immunoSEQ multiplex PCR; TCRdb's copy has only in-frame clones and leaves some out. The data contain around 26,000 clones, approximately 93% of them singletons. The time point: newly diagnosed, previously untreated cHL patient sample. Sequenced input: peripheral blood mononuclear cells (PBMCs). These receptor sequences come from a human donor with classical Hodgkin lymphoma.

This clone was counted a single time. This chain connects TRBV5-4 to TRBJ2-2; 8 bases fit TRBD2. CDR1 is SGHNT, CDR2 YYREEE, per germline (reference sequence). The CDR3 has 15 residues. Unmatched junction bases numbered 6, after V lost 4 bases and J lost 4 bases. CDR3 sequence: CASSATSDGTGELFF. CDR3 sequence (DNA): TGTGCCAGCAGCGCGACTAGCGACGGCACCGGGGAGCTGTTTTTT.

DNA for the CDR3: TGTGCCAGCACCTTAACACCGAACTACGAGCAGTACTTC. It is translated as CASTLTPNYEQYF. The chain links TRBV2 to TRBJ2-7; no clear D gene. Germline V gene data show CDR1 as SNHLY and CDR2 as FYNNEI. This CDR3 has 13 residues. The germline V and J ends were trimmed by 7 bases and 3 bases, with 13 bases remaining between them.

J is TRBJ1-1 and V is TRBV30, with D unresolved. Germline V gene data show CDR1 as GTSNPN and CDR2 as SVGIG (reference sequence). The CDR3 contains 13 residues. V was clipped by 0 bases and J by 1 base, with 6 bases between them. In DNA form, the CDR3 reads TGTGCCTGGAGTGTAGTTCAGAACACTGAAGCTTTCTTT. It specifies CAWSVVQNTEAFF.

The chain uses TRBV10-3 and TRBJ1-1; 8 nucleotides align to TRBD1. CDR3 length equals 13 residues. With V trimmed by 7 bases and J by 5 bases, 6 bases remained unmatched. CDR1 and CDR2 from the germline V gene are ENHRY and SYGVKD. CDR3 sequence: CAITAGGWTEAFF. In DNA, the CDR3 is TGTGCCATCACGGCAGGGGGCTGGACTGAAGCTTTCTTT.

V and J are TRBV13 and TRBJ2-5, with unresolved D. Germline CDR1 reads PRHDT; CDR2 reads FYEKMQ (reference sequence). The length of the CDR3 is 12 residues. Trimming stripped 3 bases from V and 2 bases from J, with 4 bases between. CDR3: CASSFTQETQYF. CDR3 DNA: TGTGCCAGCAGCTTTACACAAGAGACCCAGTACTTC.

There are a few counts of this clone. V and J are TRBV6-5 and TRBJ2-2; D is possibly TRBD1 or TRBD2 (6 bases each). The V and J ends lost 10 bases and 4 bases respectively, with 16 bases between them. The CDR3 runs to 14 residues. Germline V lookup: CDR1 MNHEY, CDR2 SVGAGI. The CDR3 sequence is CATSGARITGELFF. DNA for the CDR3: TGTGCCACCTCGGGGGCGCGAATCACCGGGGAGCTGTTTTTT.

The chain recombines TRBV9 with TRBJ2-1, with D unresolved. Trimming removed 4 bases at V and 8 bases at J, with 16 bases between. The CDR3 is 14 amino acids. Germline CDR1 reads SGDLS; CDR2 reads YYNGEE. CDR3 sequence reads: CASSPHPATDEQFF. The CDR3 bases are TGTGCCAGCAGCCCACACCCAGCTACAGATGAGCAGTTCTTC.